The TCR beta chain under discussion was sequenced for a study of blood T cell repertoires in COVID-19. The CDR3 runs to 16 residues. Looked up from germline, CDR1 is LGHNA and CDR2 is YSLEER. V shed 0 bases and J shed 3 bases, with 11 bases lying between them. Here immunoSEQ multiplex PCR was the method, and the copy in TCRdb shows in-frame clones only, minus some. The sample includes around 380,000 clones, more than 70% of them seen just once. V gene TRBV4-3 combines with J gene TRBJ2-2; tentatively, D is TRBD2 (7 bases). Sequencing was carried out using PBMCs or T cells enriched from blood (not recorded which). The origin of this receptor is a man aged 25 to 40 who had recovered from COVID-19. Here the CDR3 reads CASSQDRGAHTGELFF. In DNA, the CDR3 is TGCGCCAGCAGCCAAGATCGGGGGGCGCACACCGGGGAGCTGTTTTTT.